One sample yielded the 11 T cell receptor beta chains listed below, sequenced in a study of blood T cells in healthy people across ages. Combining a sample-barcoded 5' primer with a J-beta primer mix, a second PCR ran for roughly 7 to 12 cycles. TCRdb re-derived calls from the 5' RACE reads in MiXCR, one entry per CDR3 protein. The sample yields 1.4 million or so distinct CDR3 sequences, approximately 43% seen once. Sequenced input: blood. The receptors here all came from a woman between 18 and 29 years old in good health.

This clonotype occurred a few times. The rearrangement links TRBV11-2 to TRBJ2-1; D could derive from TRBD1 or TRBD2 (6 bases each). This CDR3 contains 13 residues. The germline V gene has CDR1 SGHAT and CDR2 FQNNGV. Trimming took off 6 bases at V and 6 bases at J, with 12 bases between the two ends. The CDR3 protein is CASSAGGGNEQFF. DNA of the CDR3: TGTGCCAGCAGTGCCGGGGGCGGCAATGAGCAGTTCTTC.

This clonotype has just a few counts. The rearrangement uses TRBV28 and TRBJ1-2, with D tentatively TRBD1 (5 bases). CDR3 length: 13 residues. Germline CDR1 MDHEN, CDR2 SYDVKM. Trimming left V 4 bases short and J 3 bases short, with 9 bases between. CDR3 amino acids: CASSWGDDYGYTF. DNA of the CDR3: TGTGCCAGCAGTTGGGGGGATGACTATGGCTACACCTTC.

The V gene is TRBV7-2, the J gene TRBJ2-7; 8 bases fit TRBD2. The length of the CDR3 is 15 residues. Germline CDR1 SGHTA, CDR2 FQGNSA. The V segment lost 1 base and the J segment 7 bases; nucleotides outside the gene matches: 9. CDR3 protein: CASSLVAGIHNEQYF. Written as DNA, the CDR3 is TGTGCCAGCAGCTTAGTAGCGGGGATCCACAATGAGCAGTACTTC.

The chain uses TRBV15 and TRBJ2-5; the match to TRBD1 covers 7 bases. The ends lost 4 bases at V and 5 bases at J; junction bases unmatched: 10. Germline loops: CDR1 LNHNV, CDR2 YYDKDF (reference sequence). The CDR3 has 15 amino acids. CDR3 in DNA: TGTGCCACCAGCAACCCAGGACAGGTGATGGAGACCCAGTACTTC. Its translation: CATSNPGQVMETQYF.

The CDR3 nucleotides are TGTGCCAGCAGCCAAGTGGGGGACCCCGGCAATGAGCAGTACTTC. Its protein product is CASSQVGDPGNEQYF. The chain carries TRBV4-2 and TRBJ2-1; D is possibly TRBD1 or TRBD2 (5 bases each). The J call is doubtful: the DNA matches TRBJ2-7 better. Germline CDR1 and CDR2: LGHNA and YNFKEQ. There are 15 residues in the CDR3.

This clonotype has only a few counts. This chain uses TRBV20-1 with TRBJ1-1; TRBD1 might be the D (6 bases). Germline lookup yields CDR1 DFQATT and CDR2 SNEGSKA (reference sequence). The length of the CDR3 is 16 residues. The V end was cut by 5 bases, the J end by 11 bases, with 30 bases between. The DNA of the CDR3 is TGCAGTGCTGGACAGCTCGGACAGTTCGGAAATCATGCGGCTTTCTTT. Translated: CSAGQLGQFGNHAAFF.

The chain couples TRBV7-2 to TRBJ2-1; 9 positions match TRBD1. The CDR3 totals 16 residues. Looked up from germline, CDR1 is SGHTA and CDR2 is FQGNSA. V lost 5 bases and J lost 3; bases outside the gene matches: 8. The CDR3 protein is CASSLRWDRVYNEQFF. The CDR3 DNA is TGTGCCAGCAGCCTACGGTGGGACAGGGTCTACAATGAGCAGTTCTTC.

The chain couples TRBV21-1 to TRBJ1-3; TRBD1, the D gene given by the table, was not confirmed from the DNA. TRBV21-1 is given as a pseudogene. This CDR3 contains 14 residues. CDR3 residues: CAGDRGNSGNTIYF. In DNA, the CDR3 is TGTGCCGGGGACCGGGGGAACTCTGGAAACACCATATATTTT.

The chain combines TRBV18 with TRBJ2-1, with a weak D call TRBD1 (6 bases). The CDR3 extends over 16 amino acids. CDR1 is KGHSH, CDR2 LQKENI, per germline. Trimming stripped 0 bases from V and 8 bases from J, with 17 bases between. CDR3 region: CASSPPTGTRSDEQFF. The CDR3 DNA reads TGTGCCAGCTCACCACCGACCGGGACAAGGAGCGATGAGCAGTTCTTC.

Only one count was recorded for this clonotype. The V gene is TRBV7-2, the J gene TRBJ1-2, with TRBD1 as a possible D gene (5 bases). In germline, CDR1 is SGHTA, CDR2 FQGNSA. The germline V and J ends were trimmed by 4 bases and 3 bases, with 21 bases remaining between them. The CDR3 covers 17 residues. The CDR3 DNA is TGTGCCAGCAGCTCCCGATCAGTAGGGTCGGGGCACTATGGCTACACCTTC. Translation: CASSSRSVGSGHYGYTF.

V usage is TRBV20-1 and J usage is TRBJ2-7; TRBD1 agrees at 7 bases. CDR3 length: 16 amino acids. Germline trimming cut 0 bases from V and 3 bases from J; bases unmatched to any gene: 11. Germline values: CDR1 DFQATT, CDR2 SNEGSKA (reference sequence). The CDR3 DNA is TGCAGTGCTAGAGATACAGGGGTCGGAGTGGGCTACGAGCAGTACTTC. Translation gives CSARDTGVGVGYEQYF.